This is a list of T cell receptor beta chains from one sample in a study of OX40 agonist ivuxolimab in advanced cancers. The table came from immunoSEQ multiplex PCR; TCRdb's copy has only in-frame clones and leaves some out. The sample has roughly 48,000 clones, about 88% seen once. The sample consisted of CD4+ or CD8+ T cells sorted from blood, taken in a trial of the OX40 agonist ivuxolimab. These receptor sequences come from an adult with an advanced solid tumor such as melanoma, head and neck, liver or kidney cancer. The CDR3 runs from the conserved cysteine through the conserved F or W. The D gene is left open where the match is weak. Clone size is given for some rows only: seen once, a few or many times, or a class if the clone is expanded.

DNA: TGTGCCAGCAGTGGGACCCTCACGGGGACCCAGTACTTC
CDR3: CASSGTLTGTQYF
V: TRBV2
J: TRBJ2-5
size: .
D: .

DNA: TGTGCAGCTGCAGCGAACTATGGCTACACCTTC
CDR3: CAAAANYGYTF
V: TRBV28
J: TRBJ1-2
size: once
D: .

DNA: TGTGCCAGCAGTTTATTCCAAGAGACCCAGTACTTC
CDR3: CASSLFQETQYF
V: TRBV27
J: TRBJ2-5
size: few
D: .

DNA: TGTGCCAGCAGCCCACGGGGTTTAACGGAGACCCAGTACTTC
CDR3: CASSPRGLTETQYF
V: TRBV7-2
J: TRBJ2-5
size: .
D: .

DNA: TGTGCCAGCAGCCAAACCCCCGGACTCCCCCCCTACGAGCAGTACTTC
CDR3: CASSQTPGLPPYEQYF
V: TRBV28
J: TRBJ2-7
size: once
D: .

DNA: TGCGCCAGCAGCTTGGCGGCAGGGGGGCCGGGGGCAGATACGCAGTATTTT
CDR3: CASSLAAGGPGADTQYF
V: TRBV5-1
J: TRBJ2-3
size: .
D: .

DNA: TGTGCCAGCAGTGAATGGACGGGAGGAGACACAGATACGCAGTATTTT
CDR3: CASSEWTGGDTDTQYF
V: TRBV6-1
J: TRBJ2-3
size: .
D: TRBD2

DNA: TGCGCCAGCAGCCTGGACAGCTACACCGGGGAGCTGTTTTTT
CDR3: CASSLDSYTGELFF
V: TRBV5-1
J: TRBJ2-2
size: .
D: .

DNA: TGCGCCAGCAGTGGGGGACCCCATAACACCGGGGAGCTGTTTTTT
CDR3: CASSGGPHNTGELFF
V: TRBV10-1
J: TRBJ2-2
size: .
D: .

DNA: TGTGCCAGCAGTCGCCCGGGACTAGCGGGAGGAGAGGAGCAGTACTTC
CDR3: CASSRPGLAGGEEQYF
V: TRBV2
J: TRBJ2-7
size: .
D: TRBD2

DNA: TGTGCCAGCAGTGAATGGAATGAGCAGTTCTTC
CDR3: CASSEWNEQFF
V: TRBV2
J: TRBJ2-1
size: once
D: .

DNA: TGTGCCAGCAGCGCGTCACGGGAGAACACTGAAGCTTTCTTT
CDR3: CASSASRENTEAFF
V: TRBV9
J: TRBJ1-1
size: few
D: .

DNA: TGTGCCAGCAGCCCAAGGACTAGCGGGAAAAATGAGCAGTTCTTC
CDR3: CASSPRTSGKNEQFF
V: TRBV5-6
J: TRBJ2-1
size: few
D: TRBD2

DNA: TGTGCCAGCAGTTCACCCTCGGGCAATCAGCCCCAGCATTTT
CDR3: CASSSPSGNQPQHF
V: TRBV28
J: TRBJ1-5
size: few
D: .

DNA: TGTGCCAGCTCACCACTTACCGGGACAGGATCAACTAATGAAAAACTGTTTTTT
CDR3: CASSPLTGTGSTNEKLFF
V: TRBV18
J: TRBJ1-4
size: .
D: TRBD1

DNA: TGTGCCAGCAGTTTGGCGACTAGCGGGGTCAATGAGCAGTTCTTC
CDR3: CASSLATSGVNEQFF
V: TRBV28
J: TRBJ2-1
size: .
D: TRBD2

DNA: TGCGCCAGCAGTGAGGATACTTCGGGGGCAGATACGCAGTATTTT
CDR3: CASSEDTSGADTQYF
V: TRBV10-2
J: TRBJ2-3
size: .
D: .

DNA: TGTGCCAGTAGTGCCACAGGGGGCGGCAATCAGCCCCAGCATTTT
CDR3: CASSATGGGNQPQHF
V: TRBV19
J: TRBJ1-5
size: .
D: TRBD1

DNA: TGTGCCAGTAGTGGTCGGTACGGGGAGCTGTTTTTT
CDR3: CASSGRYGELFF
V: TRBV19
J: TRBJ2-2
size: few
D: .

DNA: TGTGCCAGCAGCGGGACCCGGGACTTAGCCCAAGAGACCCAGTACTTC
CDR3: CASSGTRDLAQETQYF
V: TRBV5-4
J: TRBJ2-5
size: .
D: .